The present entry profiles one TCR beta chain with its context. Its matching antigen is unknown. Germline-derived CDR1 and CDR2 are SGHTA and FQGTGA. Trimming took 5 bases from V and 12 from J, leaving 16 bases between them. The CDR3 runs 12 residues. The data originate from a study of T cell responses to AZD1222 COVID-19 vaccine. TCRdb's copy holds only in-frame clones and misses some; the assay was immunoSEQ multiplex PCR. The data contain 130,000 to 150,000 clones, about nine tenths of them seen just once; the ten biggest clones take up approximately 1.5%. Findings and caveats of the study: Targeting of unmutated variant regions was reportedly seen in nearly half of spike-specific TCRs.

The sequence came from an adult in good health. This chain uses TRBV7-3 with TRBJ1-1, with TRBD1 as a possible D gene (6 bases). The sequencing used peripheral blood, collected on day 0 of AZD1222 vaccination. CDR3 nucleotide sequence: TGTGCCAGCAGCGCATCTCAGGGGAAACCTTTCTTT. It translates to CASSASQGKPFF. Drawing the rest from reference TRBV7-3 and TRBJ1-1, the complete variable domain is GAGVSQTPSNKVTEKGKYVELRCDPISGHTALYWYRQSLGQGPEFLIYFQGTGAADDSGLPNDRFFAVRPEGSVSTLKIQRTERGDSAVYLCASSASQGKPFFGQGTRLTVV.